This T cell receptor (beta chain) was identified in a study of T cells after yellow fever vaccination (dated by TCRdb to between 2017 and 2020). Some background on the complete study: The SMART-Seq v4 Ultra Low Input RNA kit was used to prepare libraries from fractions with low cell numbers. To track T-cell clones before and after primary and booster YFV17D yellow fever vaccination, bulk TCR alpha and beta repertoires were sequenced longitudinally. The cohort comprised two healthy male donors, one aged 18 to 29 and one aged 30 to 40 years. Blood samples were taken at several timepoints before and after primary and secondary immunization, and bulk PBMC replicates and cell subsets were isolated. The full study reports these points: The secondary T-cell response was found to be weaker but faster than the primary response, with a peak reached on day 5 rather than on day 15. FACS-sorted repertoires could contain abundant contaminating clonotypes from the bulk population, so computational filtering was required. A small fraction of clonotypes showed up in both the CD4 and CD8 compartments, probably as a result of convergent recombination. Because the study included only two donors, the extent to which the findings can be generalized is limited. After the booster, most of the clones that had expanded following primary vaccination were detected again (approximately 95% of CD4 and 80% to 90% of CD8), which suggests that memory was broadly maintained.

The treatment or condition label, read with the paper, signifies: live attenuated yellow fever vaccine strain. PBMCs were isolated from peripheral blood using a standard Ficoll-Paque protocol. CD4 and CD8 T-cell fractions were isolated with Dynabeads CD4 and CD8 positive selection kits. RNA was extracted with TriZol from bulk PBMCs, CD4 and CD8 fractions, and dextramer-positive and dextramer-negative fractions. TCR cDNA was made using 5'RACE template switching, a step that added a universal primer site and unique molecular identifiers. Priming of cDNA synthesis was performed from both the TCR alpha and TCR beta constant segments. Library amplification involved two PCR steps, and the second step added sample barcodes and sequencing adapters. Sequencing of libraries was performed on Illumina HiSeq 2500 (2x100 bp) or NovaSeq (2x150 bp). The original methods were these. Reads were demultiplexed and collapsed into UMI consensus sequences with MIGEC, and V(D)J alignment was performed with MiXCR. Clonotypes responding to the vaccine were identified with edgeR on replicate PBMC samples, with the criteria of FDR below 0.01 and a log2 fold change above 5 up to day 15. Each bulk clonotype was labeled CD4 or CD8 based on which sequenced repertoire, CD4 or CD8, contained the clonotype at higher abundance. The raw public data were reprocessed by TCRdb itself: fastp quality trimming at Q25, MiXCR clonotype calling, in-frame beta chains only. All rows with the same CDR3 protein become a single entry with the most common DNA and genes. The V and J calls were not made by the authors but by TCRdb's processing. The sample yields approximately 74,000 distinct CDR3 sequences; about 6.6% were counted once. The ten largest account for 30% to 40% of the sample.

This clonotype was seen repeatedly, ten times or more. The antigen it recognizes is unknown. No quality values exist for individual bases; no much larger clone is one base distant. Source: CD8+ T cells sorted from PBMCs, taken 5 to 6 days after the first yellow fever vaccination. The clonotype was recovered from a man younger than 35 who received the YFV17D yellow fever vaccine.

The DNA sequence is as follows: TGTGCCAGCAGTTACGACGGGCTACAGCCCCAGCATTTT. It codes for CASSYDGLQPQHF. The chain is encoded by TRBV27 joined to TRBJ1-5, with the D gene not confidently named. CDR1 and CDR2 (MNHEY, SMNVEV) derive from the germline V gene (reference sequence). The CDR3 covers 13 residues, taking in both the cysteine and the phenylalanine. Just CDR3 DNA is preserved here, 39 bases in frame from base 1. V is clipped by 4 bases and J by 7 bases, and the sequence between their germline boundaries is 11 bases long.